A selection of T cell receptor beta chains follows, all from one sample in a study of lymphopenia after photon versus proton radiotherapy. Sequencing was performed with immunoSEQ multiplex PCR; in TCRdb, only in-frame clones are kept and a portion is missing. Of about 27,000 clones listed, about 91% are singletons. The sequences come from peripheral blood, collected from a patient treated with photon-based radiotherapy. These receptors originate from a man aged 45-65 years with gastric cancer. The CDR3 runs from the conserved cysteine through the conserved F or W. The D gene is left open where the match is weak. Clone size is given for some rows only: seen once, a few or many times, or a class if the clone is expanded.

D gene	J gene	CDR3 length	clone size	V gene	CDR3 protein	CDR3 DNA
.	TRBJ1-1	13	.	TRBV10-1	CASSESMNTEAFF	TGCGCCAGCAGTGAGTCGATGAACACTGAAGCTTTCTTT
.	TRBJ2-5	13	few	TRBV15	CATSGISGETQYF	TGTGCCACCAGCGGTATCTCAGGGGAGACCCAGTACTTC
.	TRBJ2-2	15	.	TRBV11-2	CASSLDSLGTGELFF	TGTGCCAGCAGCTTAGATTCTCTCGGCACCGGGGAGCTGTTTTTT
TRBD1	TRBJ1-3	14	.	TRBV6-1	CASRLTGLGNTIYF	TGTGCCAGCAGGCTGACAGGGCTTGGAAACACCATATATTTT
TRBD1	TRBJ2-2	18	.	TRBV14	CASSQRAGTGFNTGELFF	TGTGCCAGCAGCCAGAGAGCCGGGACAGGGTTTAACACCGGGGAGCTGTTTTTT
TRBD2	TRBJ2-5	17	.	TRBV27	CASSFFHRTSGGGTQYF	TGTGCCAGCAGTTTTTTCCACCGGACTAGCGGGGGGGGGACCCAGTACTTC
.	TRBJ2-5	13	.	TRBV2	CASSEGPTETQYF	TGTGCCAGCAGTGAAGGCCCCACAGAGACCCAGTACTTC
.	TRBJ1-2	13	.	TRBV4-3	CASSLSEGYGYTF	TGCGCCAGCAGCCTCTCCGAAGGCTATGGCTACACCTTC
TRBD1	TRBJ2-5	15	.	TRBV5-8	CASSWGTGDQETQYF	TGTGCCAGCAGCTGGGGGACAGGAGACCAAGAGACCCAGTACTTC
.	TRBJ2-6	17	.	TRBV18	CASSPEKVGSGANVLTF	TGTGCCAGCTCACCGGAGAAGGTCGGCTCTGGGGCCAACGTCCTGACTTTC
.	TRBJ2-2	12	.	TRBV19	CASSTSVGELFF	TGTGCCAGTAGCACGTCGGTCGGGGAGCTGTTTTTT
.	TRBJ2-5	16	.	TRBV11-2	CASSLDQTRPGETQYF	TGTGCCAGCAGCTTAGACCAGACCCGACCGGGGGAGACCCAGTACTTC
TRBD2	TRBJ2-3	17	.	TRBV9	CASSPRLAGGNTDTQYF	TGTGCCAGCAGCCCCAGACTAGCGGGGGGTAATACAGATACGCAGTATTTT
TRBD1	TRBJ2-5	16	.	TRBV5-1	CASSLGFGTGDETQYF	TGCGCCAGCAGCTTGGGGTTTGGGACAGGGGACGAGACCCAGTACTTC
TRBD1	TRBJ1-3	16	.	TRBV12-5	CASGSGQGARGNTIYF	TGTGCTAGTGGTTCAGGACAGGGGGCGCGGGGAAACACCATATATTTT
.	TRBJ1-2	13	.	TRBV5-1	CASSLEQLYGYTF	TGCGCCAGCAGCTTGGAACAGTTATATGGCTACACCTTC
.	TRBJ2-7	13	.	TRBV5-1	CASSPEPGTEQYF	TGCGCCAGCAGCCCAGAACCAGGGACCGAGCAGTACTTC
.	TRBJ2-6	16	.	TRBV2	CAGTGTLLSGANVLTF	TGTGCCGGTACCGGGACCCTCTTGTCTGGGGCCAACGTCCTGACTTTC
TRBD2	TRBJ2-1	16	.	TRBV18	CASSPRTSGGGNEQFF	TGTGCCAGCTCACCCCGGACTAGCGGGGGGGGCAATGAGCAGTTCTTC
.	TRBJ2-6	15	once	TRBV5-1	CASSSALSGANVLTF	TGCGCCAGCAGCTCGGCCCTCTCTGGGGCCAACGTCCTGACTTTC